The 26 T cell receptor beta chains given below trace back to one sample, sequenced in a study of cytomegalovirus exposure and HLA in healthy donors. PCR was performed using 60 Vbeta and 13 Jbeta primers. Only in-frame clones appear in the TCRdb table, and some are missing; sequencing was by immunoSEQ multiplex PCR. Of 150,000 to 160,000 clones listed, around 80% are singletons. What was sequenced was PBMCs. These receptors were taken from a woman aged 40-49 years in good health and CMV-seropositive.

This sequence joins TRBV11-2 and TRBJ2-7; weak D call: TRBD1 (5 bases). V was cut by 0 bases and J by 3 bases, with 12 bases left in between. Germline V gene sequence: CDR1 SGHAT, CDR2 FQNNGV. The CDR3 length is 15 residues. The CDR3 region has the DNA TGTGCCAGCAGCTTAGAAGGGGAATCGAACTACGAGCAGTACTTC. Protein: CASSLEGESNYEQYF.

The CDR3 sequence is CASSQDPAGGLNTEAFF. CDR3 nucleotides: TGTGCCAGCAGCCAAGATCCGGCAGGGGGCTTGAACACTGAAGCTTTCTTT. The chain has TRBV4-2 and TRBJ1-1; 8 bases are a match to TRBD1. Per germline, CDR1 LGHNA and CDR2 YNFKEQ. This CDR3 spans 17 amino acids. The trim removed 0 bases at V and 0 bases at J, leaving 6 bases unmatched.

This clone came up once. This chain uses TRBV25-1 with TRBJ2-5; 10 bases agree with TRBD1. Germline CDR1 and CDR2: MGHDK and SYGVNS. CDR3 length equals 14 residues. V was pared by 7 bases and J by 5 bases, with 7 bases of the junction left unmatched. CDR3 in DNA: TGTGCCAGCACGCGACAGGGGGCTTGGGAGACCCAGTACTTC. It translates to CASTRQGAWETQYF. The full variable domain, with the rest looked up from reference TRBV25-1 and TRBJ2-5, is EADIYQTPRYLVIGTGKKITLECSQTMGHDKMYWYQQDPGMELHLIHYSYGVNSTEKGDLSSESTVSRIRTEHFPLTLESARPSHTSQYLCASTRQGAWETQYFGPGTRLLVL.

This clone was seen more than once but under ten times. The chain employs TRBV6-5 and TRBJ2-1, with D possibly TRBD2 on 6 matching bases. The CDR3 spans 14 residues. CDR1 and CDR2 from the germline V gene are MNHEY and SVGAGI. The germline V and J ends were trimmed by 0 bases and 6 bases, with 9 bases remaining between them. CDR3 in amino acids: CASSYSSGGNEQFF. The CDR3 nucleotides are TGTGCCAGCAGTTACTCGTCCGGGGGCAATGAGCAGTTCTTC.

CDR3 amino acids: CASRTGVRYEQYF. DNA for the CDR3: TGTGCCAGCAGGACAGGGGTAAGGTACGAGCAGTACTTC. The chain has TRBV6-5 and TRBJ2-7, with 8 bases that match TRBD1. J gave up 4 bases and V 6 bases, and 5 bases lay outside the gene matches. The CDR3 contains 13 residues. Germline CDR1 and CDR2: MNHEY and SVGAGI.

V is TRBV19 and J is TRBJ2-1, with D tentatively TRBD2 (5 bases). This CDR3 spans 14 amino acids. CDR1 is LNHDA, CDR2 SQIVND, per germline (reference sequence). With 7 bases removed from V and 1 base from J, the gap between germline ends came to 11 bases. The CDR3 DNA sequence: TGTGCCAGTATTGGACGGGGTTCCTACAATGAGCAGTTCTTC. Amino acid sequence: CASIGRGSYNEQFF.

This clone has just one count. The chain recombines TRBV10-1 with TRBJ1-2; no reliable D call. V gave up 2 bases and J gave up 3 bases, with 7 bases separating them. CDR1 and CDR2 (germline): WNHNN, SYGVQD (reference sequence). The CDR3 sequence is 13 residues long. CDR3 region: CASSENRDYGYTF. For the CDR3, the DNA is TGCGCCAGCAGTGAGAACAGAGACTATGGCTACACCTTC.

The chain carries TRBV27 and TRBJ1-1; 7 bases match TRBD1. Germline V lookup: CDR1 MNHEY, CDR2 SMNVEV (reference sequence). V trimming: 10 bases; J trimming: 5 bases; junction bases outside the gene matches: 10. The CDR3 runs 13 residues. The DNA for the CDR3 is TGTGCCACCCCCACAGGGGTAAGTACTGAAGCTTTCTTT. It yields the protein CATPTGVSTEAFF.

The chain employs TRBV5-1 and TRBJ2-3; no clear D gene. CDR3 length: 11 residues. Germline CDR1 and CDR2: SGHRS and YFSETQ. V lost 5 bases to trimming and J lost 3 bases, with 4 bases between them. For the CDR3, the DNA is TGCGCCAGCAGGGAGACAGATACGCAGTATTTT. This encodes CASRETDTQYF.

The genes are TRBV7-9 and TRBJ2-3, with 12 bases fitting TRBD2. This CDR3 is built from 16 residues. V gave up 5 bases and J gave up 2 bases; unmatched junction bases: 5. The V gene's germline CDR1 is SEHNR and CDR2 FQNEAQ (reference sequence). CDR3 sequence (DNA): TGTGCCAGCAGCCGAGGACTAGCGGGATTCACAGATACGCAGTATTTT. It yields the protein CASSRGLAGFTDTQYF.

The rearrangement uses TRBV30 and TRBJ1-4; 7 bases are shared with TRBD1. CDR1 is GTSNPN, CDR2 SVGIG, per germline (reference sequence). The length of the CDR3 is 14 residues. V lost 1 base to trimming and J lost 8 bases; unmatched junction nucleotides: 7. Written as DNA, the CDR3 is TGTGCCTGGAGTGGCAGGGGGTCTCAGGAAAAACTGTTTTTT. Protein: CAWSGRGSQEKLFF.

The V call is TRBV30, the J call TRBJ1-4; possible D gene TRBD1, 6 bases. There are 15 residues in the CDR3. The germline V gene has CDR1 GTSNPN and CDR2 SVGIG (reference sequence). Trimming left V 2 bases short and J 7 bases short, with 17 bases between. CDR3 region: CAWSTRAGVGEKLFF. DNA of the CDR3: TGTGCCTGGAGTACACGGGCAGGGGTTGGTGAAAAACTGTTTTTT.

The CDR3 here is CASSSGNEQFF. CDR3 in DNA: TGTGCCAGCTCCTCCGGGAATGAGCAGTTCTTC. This chain links TRBV18 with TRBJ2-1, with no clear D. The V end lost 6 bases, the J end lost 7 bases, and 7 bases lay between the germline ends. The CDR3 contains 11 residues. The germline V gene has CDR1 KGHSH and CDR2 LQKENI.

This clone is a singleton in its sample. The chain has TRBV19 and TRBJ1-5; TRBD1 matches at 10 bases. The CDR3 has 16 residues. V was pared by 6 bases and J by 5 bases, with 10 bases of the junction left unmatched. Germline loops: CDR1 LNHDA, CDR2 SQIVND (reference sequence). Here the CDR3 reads CASRSRAGTGDQPQHF. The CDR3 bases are TGTGCCAGTAGGAGTCGCGCCGGGACAGGGGATCAGCCCCAGCATTTT. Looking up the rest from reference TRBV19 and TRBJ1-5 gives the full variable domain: DGGITQSPKYLFRKEGQNVTLSCEQNLNHDAMYWYRQDPGQGLRLIYYSQIVNDFQKGDIAEGYSVSREKKESFPLTVTSAQKNPTAFYLCASRSRAGTGDQPQHFGDGTRLSIL.

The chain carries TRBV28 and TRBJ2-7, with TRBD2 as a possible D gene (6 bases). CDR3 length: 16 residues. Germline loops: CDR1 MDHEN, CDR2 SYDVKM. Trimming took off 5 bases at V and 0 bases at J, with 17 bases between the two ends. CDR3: CASSTPEAGSSYEQYF. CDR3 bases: TGTGCCAGCAGTACTCCCGAGGCGGGAAGCTCCTACGAGCAGTACTTC.

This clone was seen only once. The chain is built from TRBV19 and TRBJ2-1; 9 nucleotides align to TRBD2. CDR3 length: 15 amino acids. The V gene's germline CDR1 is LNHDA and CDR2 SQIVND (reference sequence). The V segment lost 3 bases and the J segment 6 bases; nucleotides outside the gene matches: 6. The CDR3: CASSIPGTSSNEQFF. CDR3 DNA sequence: TGTGCCAGTAGTATTCCTGGGACTAGCTCCAATGAGCAGTTCTTC.

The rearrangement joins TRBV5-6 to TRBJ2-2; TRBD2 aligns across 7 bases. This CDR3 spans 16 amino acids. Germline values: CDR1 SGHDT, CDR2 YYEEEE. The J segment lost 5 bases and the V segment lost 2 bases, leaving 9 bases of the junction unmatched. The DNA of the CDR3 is TGTGCCAGCAGCTTCAGCGGGACCAAAGTTACCGGGGAGCTGTTTTTT. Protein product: CASSFSGTKVTGELFF.

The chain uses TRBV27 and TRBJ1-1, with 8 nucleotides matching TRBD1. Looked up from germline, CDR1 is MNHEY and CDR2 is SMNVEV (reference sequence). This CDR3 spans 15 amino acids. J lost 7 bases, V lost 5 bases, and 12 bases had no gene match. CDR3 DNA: TGTGCCAGCAGTCCCCTCGAGGACAGGGAGTTTGAAGCTTTCTTT. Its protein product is CASSPLEDREFEAFF.

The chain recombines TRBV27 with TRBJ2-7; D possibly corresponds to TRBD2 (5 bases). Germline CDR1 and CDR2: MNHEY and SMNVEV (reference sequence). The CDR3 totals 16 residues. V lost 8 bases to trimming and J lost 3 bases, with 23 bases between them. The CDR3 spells CASSPPRVGNGYEQYF. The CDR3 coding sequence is TGTGCCAGCTCTCCCCCCCGAGTCGGGAATGGCTACGAGCAGTACTTC.

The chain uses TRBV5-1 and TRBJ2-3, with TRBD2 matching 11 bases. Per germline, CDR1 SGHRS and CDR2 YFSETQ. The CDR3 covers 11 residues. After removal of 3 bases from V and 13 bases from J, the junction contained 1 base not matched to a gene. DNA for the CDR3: TGCGCCAGCAGCTCGGGACTAGCGGAGTATTTT. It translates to CASSSGLAEYF.

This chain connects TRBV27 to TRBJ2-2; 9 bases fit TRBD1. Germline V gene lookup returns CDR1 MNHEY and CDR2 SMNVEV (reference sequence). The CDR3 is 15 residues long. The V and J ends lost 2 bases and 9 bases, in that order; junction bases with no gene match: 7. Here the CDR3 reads CASSLVWDRVRELFF. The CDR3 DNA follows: TGTGCCAGCAGTTTAGTATGGGACAGGGTTAGGGAGCTGTTTTTT.

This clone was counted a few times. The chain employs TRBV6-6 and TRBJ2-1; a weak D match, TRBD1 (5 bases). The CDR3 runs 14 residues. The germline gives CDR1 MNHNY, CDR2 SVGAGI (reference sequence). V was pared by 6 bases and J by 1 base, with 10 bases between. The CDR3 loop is CASRDSASYNEQFF. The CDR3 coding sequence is TGTGCCAGCAGAGACAGCGCATCCTACAATGAGCAGTTCTTC.

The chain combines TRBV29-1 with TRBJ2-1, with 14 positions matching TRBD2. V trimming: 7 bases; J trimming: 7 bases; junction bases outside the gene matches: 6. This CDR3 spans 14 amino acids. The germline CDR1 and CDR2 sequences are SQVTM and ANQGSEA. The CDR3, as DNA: TGCAGCGGTCGACTAGCGGGAGGGCGAAATGAGCAGTTCTTC. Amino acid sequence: CSGRLAGGRNEQFF.

The CDR3 nucleotides are TGTGCCAGTAGTAGACAGGAGACTGAAGCTTTCTTT. This translates into CASSRQETEAFF. The J gene is TRBJ1-1, the V gene TRBV19; perhaps TRBD1 as D (6 bases). Germline V gene sequence: CDR1 LNHDA, CDR2 SQIVND (reference sequence). The CDR3 is 12 residues long. V was pared by 4 bases and J by 5 bases, with 8 bases between.

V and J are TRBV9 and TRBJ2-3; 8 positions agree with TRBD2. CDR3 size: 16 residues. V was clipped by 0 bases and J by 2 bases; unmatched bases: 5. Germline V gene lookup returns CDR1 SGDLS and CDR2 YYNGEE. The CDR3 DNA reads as TGTGCCAGCAGCGTAGTTGGGCGGGAGGCCACAGATACGCAGTATTTT. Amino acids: CASSVVGREATDTQYF. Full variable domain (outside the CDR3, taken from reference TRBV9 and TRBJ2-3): DSGVTQTPKHLITATGQRVTLRCSPRSGDLSVYWYQQSLDQGLQFLIQYYNGEERAKGNILERFSAQQFPDLHSELNLSSLELGDSALYFCASSVVGREATDTQYFGPGTRLTVL.

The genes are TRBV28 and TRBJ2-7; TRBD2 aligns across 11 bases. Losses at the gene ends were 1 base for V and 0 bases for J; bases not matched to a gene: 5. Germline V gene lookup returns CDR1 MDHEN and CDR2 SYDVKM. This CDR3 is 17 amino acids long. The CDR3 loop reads CASSLLLAGGNSYEQYF. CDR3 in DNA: TGTGCCAGCAGTTTATTGCTAGCGGGAGGCAACTCCTACGAGCAGTACTTC.